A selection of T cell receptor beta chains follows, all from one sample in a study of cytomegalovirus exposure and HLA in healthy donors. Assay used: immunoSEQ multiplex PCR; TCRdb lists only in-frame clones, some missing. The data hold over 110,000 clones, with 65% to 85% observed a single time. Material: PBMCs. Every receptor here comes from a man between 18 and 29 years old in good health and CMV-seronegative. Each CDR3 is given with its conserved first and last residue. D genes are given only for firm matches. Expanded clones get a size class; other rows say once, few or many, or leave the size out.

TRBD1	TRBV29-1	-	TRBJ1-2	TGCAGCGTTGGCATTGCCGACAGGGTATATGGCTACACCTTC	CSVGIADRVYGYTF
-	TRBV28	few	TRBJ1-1	TGTGCCAGCAGTTTCGCGGTGAACACTGAAGCTTTCTTT	CASSFAVNTEAFF
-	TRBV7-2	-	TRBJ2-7	TGTGCCAGCAGCTACCGGGACTTTTCCTACGAGCAGTACTTC	CASSYRDFSYEQYF
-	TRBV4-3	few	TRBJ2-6	TGCGCCAGCAGCCACACAGGTGGGGCCAACGTCCTGACTTTC	CASSHTGGANVLTF
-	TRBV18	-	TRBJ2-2	TGTGCCAGCTCACCAAGGATGGGCCCGAACACCGGGGAGCTGTTTTTT	CASSPRMGPNTGELFF
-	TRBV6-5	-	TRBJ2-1	TGTGCCAGTACAGATTACAATGAGCAGTTCTTC	CASTDYNEQFF
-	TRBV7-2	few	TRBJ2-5	TGTGCCAGCAGCTTAGATCGGGGGAAGCTGGACTTC	CASSLDRGKLDF
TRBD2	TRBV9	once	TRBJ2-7	TGTGCCAGCAGCGTGTCTAGCGGGGGGACCTACGAGCAGTACTTC	CASSVSSGGTYEQYF
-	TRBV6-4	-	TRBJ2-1	TGTGCCAGCAGTGAAGGGCAGGGTGGGAATGAGCAGTTCTTC	CASSEGQGGNEQFF
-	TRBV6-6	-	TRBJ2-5	TGTGCCAGCAGTTACCCAGGGCAAGAGACCCAGTACTTC	CASSYPGQETQYF
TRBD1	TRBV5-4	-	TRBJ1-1	TGTGCCAGCAGCTTGGGTGCGCGGAGACAGGGTTTGAACACTGAAGCTTTCTTT	CASSLGARRQGLNTEAFF
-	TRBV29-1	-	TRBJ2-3	TGCAGCGTTGAACCCCCTGGCACAGATACGCAGTATTTT	CSVEPPGTDTQYF
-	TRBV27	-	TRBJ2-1	TGTGCCAGCAGTGGACGGAGGAATGAGCAGTTCTTC	CASSGRRNEQFF
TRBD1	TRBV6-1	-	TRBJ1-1	TGTGCCACCGGGGGACAGCTGAACACTGAAGCTTTCTTT	CATGGQLNTEAFF
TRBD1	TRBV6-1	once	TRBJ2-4	TGTGCCAGCAGTGAGCTGGGCAGGGGGCGCCTAGCCAAAAACATTCAGTACTTC	CASSELGRGRLAKNIQYF
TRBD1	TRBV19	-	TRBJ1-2	TGTGCCAGTAGTATTACAGGGGTTAACTATGGCTACACCTTC	CASSITGVNYGYTF
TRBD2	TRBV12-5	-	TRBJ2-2	TGTGCTAGTGGTTTGTATACTAGCGGGGTCACCGGGGAGCTGTTTTTT	CASGLYTSGVTGELFF
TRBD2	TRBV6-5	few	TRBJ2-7	TGTGCCAGCAGGCCCGCGGGACTAGCGTCCTACGAGCAGTACTTC	CASRPAGLASYEQYF
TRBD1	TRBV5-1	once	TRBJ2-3	TGCGCCAGCAGCCGCAGGCCCGCCCAGGACAGGGAAACAGATACGCAGTATTTT	CASSRRPAQDRETDTQYF
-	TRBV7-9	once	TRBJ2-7	TGTGCCACCTTACATAGGGACAACTCCTACGAGCAGTACTTC	CATLHRDNSYEQYF
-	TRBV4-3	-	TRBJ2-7	TGCGCCAGCAGCCTAACGAGGGGGGGTGAGCAGTACTTC	CASSLTRGGEQYF
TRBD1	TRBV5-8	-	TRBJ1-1	TGTGCCAGCAGCTTGGGACAGGGGGCCACTGAAGCTTTCTTT	CASSLGQGATEAFF
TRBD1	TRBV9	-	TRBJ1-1	TGTGCCAGCAGCATCGGACAGGGAGCGAACACTGAAGCTTTCTTT	CASSIGQGANTEAFF
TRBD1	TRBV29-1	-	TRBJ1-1	TGCAGCGTTGAGGGGACAGGGGTTGTGGGAGCTTTCTTT	CSVEGTGVVGAFF
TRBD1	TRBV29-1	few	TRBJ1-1	TGCAGCGTTGAGAGGGACAGGGGAGCTGGAGCTTTCTTT	CSVERDRGAGAFF
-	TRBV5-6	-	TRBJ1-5	TGTGCCAGCAGCCACGCTAGGGGAGGGGGCAATCAGCCCCAGCATTTT	CASSHARGGGNQPQHF
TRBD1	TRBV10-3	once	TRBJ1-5	TGTGCCATCAGTGACACAACCCGGGACAGGAAAAATCAGCCCCAGCATTTT	CAISDTTRDRKNQPQHF
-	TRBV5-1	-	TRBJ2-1	TGCGCCAGCAGCTTGGAGATTGGCACCTACAATGAGCAGTTCTTC	CASSLEIGTYNEQFF
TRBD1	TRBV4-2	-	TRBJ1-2	TGTGCCAGCAGCGCACGGGACAGGGGGGGGTTTGGCTACACCTTC	CASSARDRGGFGYTF
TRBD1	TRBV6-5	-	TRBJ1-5	TGTGCCAGCAGTTGGACAGGGGTTAATCAGCCCCAGCATTTT	CASSWTGVNQPQHF
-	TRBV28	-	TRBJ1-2	TGTGCCAGCACGAGAGCACGTACTAACTATGGCTACACCTTC	CASTRARTNYGYTF
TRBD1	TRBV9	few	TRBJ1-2	TGTGCCAGCAGCCCGGACAGGGCGGACTATGGCTACACCTTC	CASSPDRADYGYTF
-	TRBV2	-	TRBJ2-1	TGTGCCAGCAGTGGTGAGGGGGTCCTTGGGTTCTTC	CASSGEGVLGFF
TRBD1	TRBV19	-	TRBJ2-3	TGTGCCAGTAGTATAGGCAGGGGGCCGGATACGCAGTATTTT	CASSIGRGPDTQYF
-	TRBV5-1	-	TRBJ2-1	TGCGCCAGCAGCTTGCTTGGGGGGATCAACTACAATGAGCAGTTCTTC	CASSLLGGINYNEQFF
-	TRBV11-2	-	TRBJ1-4	TGTGCCAGCAGCGCCAACGTGGGGACACTGGGGGAAAAACTGTTTTTT	CASSANVGTLGEKLFF
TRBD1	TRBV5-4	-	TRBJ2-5	TGTGCCAGCAGCGGGGGACAGTTCCAAGAGACCCAGTACTTC	CASSGGQFQETQYF
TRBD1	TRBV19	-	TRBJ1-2	TGTGCCAGTAGTACTACGACAGGGAACTATGGCTACACCTTC	CASSTTTGNYGYTF
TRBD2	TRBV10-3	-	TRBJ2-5	TGTGCCATCGGAAGCGGGGGTCCTGAGACCCAGTACTTC	CAIGSGGPETQYF
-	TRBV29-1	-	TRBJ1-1	TGCAGCGTCAGGGGGAACACTGAAGCTTTCTTT	CSVRGNTEAFF
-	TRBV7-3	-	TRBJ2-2	TGTGCCAGCAGCTTGCGCCCGGACAGAAACACCGGGGAGCTGTTTTTT	CASSLRPDRNTGELFF
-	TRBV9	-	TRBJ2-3	TGTGCCAGCAGCGTTTGGGGGCAGAGCACAGATACGCAGTATTTT	CASSVWGQSTDTQYF
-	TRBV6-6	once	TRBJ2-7	TGTGCCAGCAGTTCCGGCGGGGTGTACGAGCAGTACTTC	CASSSGGVYEQYF
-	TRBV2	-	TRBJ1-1	TGTGCCAGCATAGGAGGCATGAACACTGAAGCTTTCTTT	CASIGGMNTEAFF
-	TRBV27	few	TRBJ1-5	TGTGCCAGCAGTTTTCGTCAGGGTACCGAGGCCCAGCATTTT	CASSFRQGTEAQHF
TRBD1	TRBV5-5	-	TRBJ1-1	TGTGCCAGCACCAGGACAGGGAACCCTACGAACACTGAAGCTTTCTTT	CASTRTGNPTNTEAFF
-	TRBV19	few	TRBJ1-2	TGTGCCACCCAGGGTTCGGTCTATGGCTACACCTTC	CATQGSVYGYTF
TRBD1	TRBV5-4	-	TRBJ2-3	TGTGCCAGCAGCTCCATGGGACAGCAGGTTGGTGATACGCAGTATTTT	CASSSMGQQVGDTQYF
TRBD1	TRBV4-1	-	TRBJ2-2	TGCGCCAGCAGCCAGGCAGACAGGGGGCTTAGTCCCGGGGAGCTGTTTTTT	CASSQADRGLSPGELFF
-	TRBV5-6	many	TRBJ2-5	TGTGCCAGCAGCTCCAGAAGTGAAGAGACCCAGTACTTC	CASSSRSEETQYF
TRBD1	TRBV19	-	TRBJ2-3	TGTGCCAGCACGGACAGGGTACGCACAGATACGCAGTATTTT	CASTDRVRTDTQYF
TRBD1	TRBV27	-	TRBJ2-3	TGTGCCAGCAGTTCAACAGGGGGCCGCACAGATACGCAGTATTTT	CASSSTGGRTDTQYF